This T cell receptor beta chain came from a study of T cells in Graves' hyperthyroidism and ophthalmopathy. This clonotype was counted many times. Its specificity is unknown. The V and J ends lost 5 bases and 4 bases, in that order; junction bases with no gene match: 5. Germline V CDR1 and CDR2: SNHLY, FYNNEI. The CDR3 consists of 14 residues. There were TCR beta CDR3 regions amplified from RNA transcripts. During a first-round RT-PCR of the TCR CDR3, the HTBI primer set was used. Each CDR3 protein is one row after TCRdb ran MiXCR on the multiplex PCR reads. This table has about 420,000 distinct CDR3 sequences, approximately 14% appearing once. Study conclusions and caveats: In the blood, most expanded thyroid clonotypes above 0.001 appeared as well.

With a duration under 2 months, the hyperthyroidism was newly diagnosed in patients aged 18 to 65. Exclusion criteria comprised uncontrolled infection, other autoimmune disease, pregnancy or lactation. Specimen: blood. The clonotype originates from a woman aged 18-35 years with Graves' hyperthyroidism. V usage is TRBV2 and J usage is TRBJ1-5, with 7 bases lining up with TRBD1. For the CDR3, the DNA is TGTGCCAGCAGTCGGGACAGCCTTAATCAGCCCCAGCATTTT. It encodes CASSRDSLNQPQHF.